The clone carrying this T cell receptor (beta chain) was recorded many times. Its antigen is still unknown. RNA transcripts provided the source from which TCR beta CDR3 regions were amplified. The HTBI primer set drove a first-round RT-PCR of the TCR CDR3. TCRdb used MiXCR to reprocess the multiplex PCR reads, holding one entry per CDR3 protein. The profile covers fewer than 650,000 distinct CDR3 sequences, with 11% to 15% appearing a single time and about 15% taken by the ten largest. The data were obtained in a study of T cells in Graves' hyperthyroidism and ophthalmopathy. The wider study: Peripheral blood was drawn at first diagnosis, prior to all treatment.

The junction had 10 bases not matched to a gene; V was cut back by 6 bases and J by 8 bases. This CDR3 has 14 residues. CDR1 MNHEY and CDR2 SVGEGT come from the germline V gene. Findings of the study overall: Stable hyperthyroidism was told apart from ophthalmopathy by a model built on 13 V-J features.

Newly diagnosed hyperthyroidism patients aged 18 to 65 years had disease lasting under 2 months. The specimen was blood. V gene TRBV6-2 or TRBV6-3 combines with J gene TRBJ2-1; 7 bases agree with TRBD1. This TCR was sampled from a woman in her forties with Graves' hyperthyroidism. CDR3 sequence reads: CASSTTTGWDEQFF. CDR3 sequence (DNA): TGTGCCAGCAGCACGACGACAGGGTGGGATGAGCAGTTCTTC.